This passage covers 11 T cell receptor beta chains from one sample sequenced in a study of T cell repertoires in cytomegalovirus infection. TCRdb ran MiXCR on the reads and lists one entry per CDR3 protein. In the table there are about 830,000 distinct CDR3 sequences, around a third of which are singletons. Their antigen targets remain unknown. The sample in question was cultured CD8+ T cells from PBMCs, obtained from culture after CMV antigen stimulation. These receptors were obtained from a human donor in good health (CMV status not recorded). Some clones in this sample may be carry-over from other donors' samples.

As to this clonotype: Germline and junction disagree at one end, which may indicate a read error. V gene TRBV4-3 combines with J gene TRBJ1-3; D is perhaps TRBD1 (5 bases). The germline V gene has CDR1 LGHNA and CDR2 YSLEER. The CDR3 contains 18 residues. CDR3 residues: CTSSQAVRVSSSGNTIYF. The CDR3, as DNA: TGCACCAGCAGCCAAGCCGTCAGGGTCTCTTCCTCTGGAAACACCATATATTTT.

This clonotype was picked up a small number of times. The V and J genes are TRBV7-9 and TRBJ2-7; TRBD1 agrees at 9 bases. CDR1 and CDR2 (germline): SEHNR, FQNEAQ (reference sequence). The CDR3 covers 18 residues. With 5 bases clipped from V and 2 bases from J, the junction kept 16 bases outside the gene matches. CDR3 sequence (DNA): TGTGCCAGCAGCGTGATCCCCGGACAGGGGAGTAGACCCTACGAGCAGTACTTC. It codes for CASSVIPGQGSRPYEQYF.

This clonotype was observed a single time. The chain couples TRBV6-2 or TRBV6-3 to TRBJ2-7; 7 bases are shared with TRBD1. The V segment lost 6 bases and the J segment 5 bases; nucleotides outside the gene matches: 10. The CDR3 is 14 residues long. Per germline, CDR1 MNHEY and CDR2 SVGEGT. The CDR3 region is CASSPTGWGNEQYV. CDR3 coding DNA: TGTGCCAGCAGCCCGACAGGGTGGGGGAACGAGCAGTACGTC.

As concerns this clonotype: Possible read error: a much larger clone is one base away. J is TRBJ1-4 and V is TRBV5-1, with D possibly being TRBD1 (6 bases). Per the germline V gene, CDR1 is SGHRS and CDR2 is YFSETQ. CDR3 length equals 16 residues. Written as DNA, the CDR3 is TGCGTCAGCAGCTTGGCGGAGGGGGAGGCGGATGAAAAACTGTTTTTT. This gives the protein CVSSLAEGEADEKLFF.

This clonotype was found a few times. The chain joins TRBV6-6 to TRBJ1-2; perhaps TRBD1 as D (6 bases). The CDR3 loop spans 15 amino acids. Germline CDR1 and CDR2: MNHNY and SVGAGI (reference sequence). V lost 0 bases, J lost 3 bases, and 11 bases lay in between. CDR3 sequence reads: CASSYSLQGHYGYTF. CDR3 nucleotide sequence: TGTGCCAGCAGTTACTCTTTACAGGGACACTATGGCTACACCTTC.

There are a few counts of this clonotype. This rearrangement joins TRBV12-3 or TRBV12-4 to TRBJ2-7; D might be TRBD1 or TRBD2, each matching 5 bases. The CDR3 runs to 16 residues. Trimming cost V 1 base and J 2 bases, with 15 bases left between them. Written as DNA, the CDR3 is TGTGCCAGCAGTTTAGGCCAGGGAGTGGTGACCTACGAGCAGTACTTC. Residues: CASSLGQGVVTYEQYF.

This clonotype was counted many times. The chain joins TRBV7-9 to TRBJ2-5; no clear D gene. This CDR3 is built from 16 residues. Germline loops: CDR1 SEHNR, CDR2 FQNEAQ (reference sequence). V gave up 5 bases and J gave up 2 bases, with 18 bases separating them. CDR3 protein: CASSTPAVIRQETQYF. CDR3 in DNA: TGTGCCAGCAGCACCCCGGCAGTAATACGACAAGAGACCCAGTACTTC.

The rearrangement joins TRBV7-9 to TRBJ2-1; D might be TRBD1 or TRBD2, each matching 6 bases. The CDR3 is 14 amino acids. The V gene lost 9 bases and the J gene lost 5 bases, with 17 bases spanning the gap. CDR1 and CDR2 from the germline V gene are SEHNR and FQNEAQ (reference sequence). The CDR3 here is CASAKGGLNNEQFF. The CDR3 bases are TGTGCCAGTGCGAAAGGGGGGTTGAACAATGAGCAGTTCTTC. Full variable domain (remainder filled in from reference TRBV7-9 and TRBJ2-1): DTGVSQNPRHKITKRGQNVTFRCDPISEHNRLYWYRQTLGQGPEFLTYFQNEAQLEKSRLLSDRFSAERPKGSFSTLEIQRTEQGDSAMYLCASAKGGLNNEQFFGPGTRLTVL.

The chain uses TRBV15 and TRBJ1-5, with 8 bases identical to TRBD1. CDR3 length equals 17 residues. The V and J ends lost 5 bases and 4 bases, in that order; junction bases with no gene match: 13. Germline lookup yields CDR1 LNHNV and CDR2 YYDKDF (reference sequence). CDR3 nucleotide sequence: TGTGCCACCAGCCCTAGCCCGGGACAGGAAACTAATCAGCCCCAGCATTTT. Encoded protein: CATSPSPGQETNQPQHF.

V is TRBV12-3 or TRBV12-4 and J is TRBJ2-7; no clear D gene. V gave up 6 bases and J gave up 4 bases, with 16 bases separating them. The CDR3 is 14 residues long. The CDR3: CASSPRPTRYEQYF. The CDR3 nucleotides are TGTGCCAGCAGCCCCAGACCGACCCGGTACGAGCAGTACTTC.

This clonotype was seen only a few times. V and J are TRBV7-9 and TRBJ1-2; D ambiguous. Trimming took off 5 bases at V and 4 bases at J, with 20 bases between the two ends. Germline V lookup: CDR1 SEHNR, CDR2 FQNEAQ (reference sequence). The CDR3 is 16 amino acids. The CDR3 DNA reads as TGTGCCAGCAGCAAACTTAGTACAGCTTTAATCTATGGCTACACCTTC. This codes for CASSKLSTALIYGYTF.